This TCR beta chain came from a study of yellow fever vaccine responses in identical twins. Overall study findings and caveats: Twins showed a vaccine T cell response that reportedly seemed partly convergent, partly personalized.

MiXCR was run by TCRdb on the RT-PCR reads, yielding one entry per CDR3 protein. The sample includes 30,000 to 40,000 distinct CDR3 sequences, 50% to 65% seen only once; the top ten take roughly 4.5%. Looked up from germline, CDR1 is SGHNT and CDR2 is YYREEE (reference sequence). Trimming stripped 2 bases from V and 3 bases from J, with 16 bases between. The CDR3 has 16 residues. Regarding this clonotype: The antigen is undetermined.

The chain has TRBV5-4 and TRBJ2-3, with a tentative D call TRBD2 (6 bases). Sequenced here: T cells from blood (PBMCs), unsorted or a sorted subset (not recorded which), sampled before or after yellow fever vaccination (not recorded which). The TCR was taken from a woman under 30 who received the yellow fever vaccine. CDR3: CASSFGGEVGTDTQYF. The CDR3, as DNA: TGTGCCAGCAGCTTTGGAGGGGAGGTAGGAACAGATACGCAGTATTTT.